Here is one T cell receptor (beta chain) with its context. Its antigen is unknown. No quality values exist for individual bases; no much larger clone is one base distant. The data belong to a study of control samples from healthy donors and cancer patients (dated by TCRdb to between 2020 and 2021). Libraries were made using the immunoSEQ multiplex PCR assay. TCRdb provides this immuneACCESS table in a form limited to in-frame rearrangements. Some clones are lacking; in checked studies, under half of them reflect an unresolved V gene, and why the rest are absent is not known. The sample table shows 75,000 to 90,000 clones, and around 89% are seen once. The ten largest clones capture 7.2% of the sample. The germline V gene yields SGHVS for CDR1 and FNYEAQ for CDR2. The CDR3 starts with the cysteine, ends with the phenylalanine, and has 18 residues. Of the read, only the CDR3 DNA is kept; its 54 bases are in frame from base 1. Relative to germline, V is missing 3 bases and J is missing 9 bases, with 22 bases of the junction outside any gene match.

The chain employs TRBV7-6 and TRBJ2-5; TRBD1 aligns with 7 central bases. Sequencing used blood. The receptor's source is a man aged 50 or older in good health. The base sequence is TGTGCCAGCAGCTTTCGAAGCCGCGGGTCGGGCACCACAGGGGCCCAGTACTTC. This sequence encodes CASSFRSRGSGTTGAQYF.